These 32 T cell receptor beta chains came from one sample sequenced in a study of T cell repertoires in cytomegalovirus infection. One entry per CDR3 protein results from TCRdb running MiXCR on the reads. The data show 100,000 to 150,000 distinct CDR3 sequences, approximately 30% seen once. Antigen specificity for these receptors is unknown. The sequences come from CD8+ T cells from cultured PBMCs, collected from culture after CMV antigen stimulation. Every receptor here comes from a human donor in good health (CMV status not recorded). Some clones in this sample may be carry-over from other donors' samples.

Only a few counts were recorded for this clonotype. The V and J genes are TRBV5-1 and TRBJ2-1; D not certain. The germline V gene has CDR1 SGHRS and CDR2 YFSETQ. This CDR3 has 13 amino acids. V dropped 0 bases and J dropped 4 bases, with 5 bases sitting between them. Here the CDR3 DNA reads TGCGCCAGCAGCTTGGGACAATACAATGAGCAGTTCTTC. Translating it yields CASSLGQYNEQFF.

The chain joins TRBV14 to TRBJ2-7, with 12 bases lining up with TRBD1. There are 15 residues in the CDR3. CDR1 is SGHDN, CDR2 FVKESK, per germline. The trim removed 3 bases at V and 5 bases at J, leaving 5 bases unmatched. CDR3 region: CASSHCGTGGHEQYF. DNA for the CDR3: TGTGCCAGCAGCCATTGTGGGACAGGGGGCCACGAGCAGTACTTC.

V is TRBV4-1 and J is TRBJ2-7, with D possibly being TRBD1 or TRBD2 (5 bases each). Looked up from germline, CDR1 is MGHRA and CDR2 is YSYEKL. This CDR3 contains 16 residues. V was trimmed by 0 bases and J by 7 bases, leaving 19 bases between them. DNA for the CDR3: TGCGCCAGCAGCCAAGAACAGACAGACCCGGGGCGGGAGCAGTACTTC. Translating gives CASSQEQTDPGREQYF.

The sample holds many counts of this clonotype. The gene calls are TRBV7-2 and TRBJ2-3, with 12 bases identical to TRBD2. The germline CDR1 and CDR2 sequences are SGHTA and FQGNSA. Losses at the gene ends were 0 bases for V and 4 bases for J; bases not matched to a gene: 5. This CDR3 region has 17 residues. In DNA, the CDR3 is TGTGCCAGCAGCTTAGCGTCGCTAGCGGGGGGGGCAGATACGCAGTATTTT. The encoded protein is CASSLASLAGGADTQYF.

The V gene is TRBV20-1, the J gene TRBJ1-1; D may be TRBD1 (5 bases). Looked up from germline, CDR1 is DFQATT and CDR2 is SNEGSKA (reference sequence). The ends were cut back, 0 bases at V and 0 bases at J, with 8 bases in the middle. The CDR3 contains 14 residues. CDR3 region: CSAREPGLNTEAFF. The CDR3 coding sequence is TGCAGTGCTAGAGAGCCAGGGCTGAACACTGAAGCTTTCTTT.

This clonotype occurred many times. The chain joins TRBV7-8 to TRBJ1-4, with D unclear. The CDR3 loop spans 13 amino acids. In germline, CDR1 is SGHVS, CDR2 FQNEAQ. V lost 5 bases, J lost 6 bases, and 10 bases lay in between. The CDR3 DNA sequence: TGTGCCAGCAGCCCCCATTTAGATGAAAAACTGTTTTTT. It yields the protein CASSPHLDEKLFF.

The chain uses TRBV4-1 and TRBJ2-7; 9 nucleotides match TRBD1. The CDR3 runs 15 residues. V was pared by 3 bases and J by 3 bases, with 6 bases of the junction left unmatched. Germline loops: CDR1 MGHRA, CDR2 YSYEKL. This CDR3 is CASSQVGTGIYEQYF. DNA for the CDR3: TGCGCCAGCAGCCAGGTCGGGACAGGGATCTACGAGCAGTACTTC.

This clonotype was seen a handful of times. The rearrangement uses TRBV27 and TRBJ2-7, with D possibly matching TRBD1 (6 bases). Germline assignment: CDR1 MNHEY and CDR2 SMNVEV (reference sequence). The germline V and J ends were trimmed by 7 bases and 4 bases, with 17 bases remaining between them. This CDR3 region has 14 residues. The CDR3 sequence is CASTRRGPPYEQYF. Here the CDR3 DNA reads TGTGCCAGCACCCGCAGGGGCCCGCCGTACGAGCAGTACTTC.

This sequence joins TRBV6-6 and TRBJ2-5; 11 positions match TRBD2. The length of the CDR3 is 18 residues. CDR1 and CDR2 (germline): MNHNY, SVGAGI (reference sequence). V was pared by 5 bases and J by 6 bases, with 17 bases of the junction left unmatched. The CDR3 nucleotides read TGTGCCAGCAGTAAGGGTAGCGGGGGGGCTTTCTTTATGAAGACCCAGTACTTC. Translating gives CASSKGSGGAFFMKTQYF.

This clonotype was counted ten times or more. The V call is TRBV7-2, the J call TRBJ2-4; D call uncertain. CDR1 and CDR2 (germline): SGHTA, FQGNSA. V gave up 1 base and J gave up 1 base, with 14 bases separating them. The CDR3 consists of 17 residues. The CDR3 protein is CASSLVTPGGAKNIQYF. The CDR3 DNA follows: TGTGCCAGCAGCTTAGTAACACCCGGTGGGGCCAAAAACATTCAGTACTTC.

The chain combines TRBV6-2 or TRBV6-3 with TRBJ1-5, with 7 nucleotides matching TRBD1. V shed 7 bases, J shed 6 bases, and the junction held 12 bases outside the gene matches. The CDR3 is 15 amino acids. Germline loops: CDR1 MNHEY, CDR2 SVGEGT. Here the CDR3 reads CASTMEGAEIQPQHF. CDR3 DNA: TGTGCCAGCACCATGGAGGGGGCAGAAATTCAGCCCCAGCATTTT.

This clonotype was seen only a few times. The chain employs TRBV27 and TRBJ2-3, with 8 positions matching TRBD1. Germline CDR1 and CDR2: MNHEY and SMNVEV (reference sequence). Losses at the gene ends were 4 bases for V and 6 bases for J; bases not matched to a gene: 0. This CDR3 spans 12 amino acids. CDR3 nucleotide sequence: TGTGCCAGCAGTTACAGGGGGGATACGCAGTATTTT. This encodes CASSYRGDTQYF.

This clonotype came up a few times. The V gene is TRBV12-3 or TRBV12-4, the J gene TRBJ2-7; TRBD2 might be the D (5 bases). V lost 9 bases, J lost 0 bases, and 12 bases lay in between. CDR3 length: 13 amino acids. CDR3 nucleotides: TGTGCCAGTGCGACCGGGGTCTCCTACGAGCAGTACTTC. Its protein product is CASATGVSYEQYF.

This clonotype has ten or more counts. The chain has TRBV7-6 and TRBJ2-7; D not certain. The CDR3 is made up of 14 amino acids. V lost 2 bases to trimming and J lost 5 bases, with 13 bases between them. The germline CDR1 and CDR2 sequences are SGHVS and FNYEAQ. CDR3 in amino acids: CASSLSSWVNEQYF. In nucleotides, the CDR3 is TGTGCCAGCAGCTTAAGTTCCTGGGTCAACGAGCAGTACTTC.

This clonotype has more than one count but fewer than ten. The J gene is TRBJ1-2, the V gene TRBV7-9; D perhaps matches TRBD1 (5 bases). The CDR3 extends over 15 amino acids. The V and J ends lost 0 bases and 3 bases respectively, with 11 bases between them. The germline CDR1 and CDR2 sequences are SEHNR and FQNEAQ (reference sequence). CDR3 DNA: TGTGCCAGCAGCTTAGCGCAGGGCGGGTACTATGGCTACACCTTC. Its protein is CASSLAQGGYYGYTF.

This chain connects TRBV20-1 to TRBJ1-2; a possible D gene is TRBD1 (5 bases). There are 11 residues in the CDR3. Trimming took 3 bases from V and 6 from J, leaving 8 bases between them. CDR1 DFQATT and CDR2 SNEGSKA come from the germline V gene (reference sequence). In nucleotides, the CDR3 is TGCAGTGCTAGGATGGGACATGGCTACACCTTC. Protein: CSARMGHGYTF.

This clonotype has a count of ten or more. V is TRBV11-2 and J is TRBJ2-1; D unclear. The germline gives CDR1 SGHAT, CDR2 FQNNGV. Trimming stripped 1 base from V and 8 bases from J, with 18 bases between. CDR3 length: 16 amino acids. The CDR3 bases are TGTGCCAGCAGCTTAGGTCTGCACTCGCAGGAGCATGAGCAGTTCTTC. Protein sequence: CASSLGLHSQEHEQFF.

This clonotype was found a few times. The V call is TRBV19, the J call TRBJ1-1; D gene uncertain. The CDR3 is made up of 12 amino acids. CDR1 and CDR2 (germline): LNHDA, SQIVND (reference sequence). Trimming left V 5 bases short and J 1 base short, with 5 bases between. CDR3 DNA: TGTGCCAGTAGTTTCACGAACACTGAAGCTTTCTTT. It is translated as CASSFTNTEAFF.

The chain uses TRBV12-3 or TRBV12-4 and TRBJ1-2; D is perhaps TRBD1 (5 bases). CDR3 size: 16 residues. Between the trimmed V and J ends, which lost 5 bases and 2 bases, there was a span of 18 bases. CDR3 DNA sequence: TGTGCCAGCAGTCCGTCAAACAGGCTTCTCAACTATGGCTACACCTTC. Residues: CASSPSNRLLNYGYTF.

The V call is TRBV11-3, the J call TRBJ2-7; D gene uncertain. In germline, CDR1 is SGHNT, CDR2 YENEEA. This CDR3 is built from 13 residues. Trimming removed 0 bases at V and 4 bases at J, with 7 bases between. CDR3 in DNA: TGTGCCAGCAGCTTAGAGTTAGAGTACGAGCAGTACTTC. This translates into CASSLELEYEQYF.

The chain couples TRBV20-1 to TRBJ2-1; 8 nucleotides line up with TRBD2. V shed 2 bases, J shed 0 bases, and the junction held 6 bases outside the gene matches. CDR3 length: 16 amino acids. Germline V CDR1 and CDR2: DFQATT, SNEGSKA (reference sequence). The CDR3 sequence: CSARYLLAASYNEQFF. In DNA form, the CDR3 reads TGCAGTGCTAGATACTTACTAGCGGCCTCCTACAATGAGCAGTTCTTC.

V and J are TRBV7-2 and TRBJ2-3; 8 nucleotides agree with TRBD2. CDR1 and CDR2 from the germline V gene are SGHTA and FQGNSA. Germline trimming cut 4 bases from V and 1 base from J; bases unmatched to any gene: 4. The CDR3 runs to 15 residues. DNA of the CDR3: TGTGCCAGCAGCTGGGCGGGGGGCCGCACAGATACGCAGTATTTT. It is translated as CASSWAGGRTDTQYF.

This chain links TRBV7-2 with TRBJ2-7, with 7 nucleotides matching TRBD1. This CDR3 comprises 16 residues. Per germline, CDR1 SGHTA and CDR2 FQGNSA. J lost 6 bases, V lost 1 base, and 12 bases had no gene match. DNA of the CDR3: TGTGCCAGCAGCTTAGGATGGGGACAGAGGCCCTCCGAGCAGTACTTC. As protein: CASSLGWGQRPSEQYF.

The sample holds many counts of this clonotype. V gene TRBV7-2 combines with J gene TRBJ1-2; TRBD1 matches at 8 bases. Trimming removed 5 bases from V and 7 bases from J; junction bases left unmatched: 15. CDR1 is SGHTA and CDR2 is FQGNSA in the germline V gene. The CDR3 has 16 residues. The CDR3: CASSVTADRARSGYTF. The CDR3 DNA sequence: TGTGCCAGCAGCGTAACCGCGGACAGGGCGCGCAGTGGCTACACCTTC.

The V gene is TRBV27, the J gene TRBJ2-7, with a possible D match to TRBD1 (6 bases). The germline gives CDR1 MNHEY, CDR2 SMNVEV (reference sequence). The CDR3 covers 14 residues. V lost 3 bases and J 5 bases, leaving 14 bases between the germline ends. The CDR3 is CASSFGDRPHEQYF. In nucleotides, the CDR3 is TGTGCCAGCAGTTTCGGAGACAGGCCCCACGAGCAGTACTTC.

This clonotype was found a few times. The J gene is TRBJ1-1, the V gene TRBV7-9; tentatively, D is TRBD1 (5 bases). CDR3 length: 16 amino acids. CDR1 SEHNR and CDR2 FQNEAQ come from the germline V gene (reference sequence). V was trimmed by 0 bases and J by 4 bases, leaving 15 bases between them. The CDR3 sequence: CASSLAPGPKSTEAFF. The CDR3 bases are TGTGCCAGCAGCTTAGCCCCGGGACCGAAGAGCACTGAAGCTTTCTTT.

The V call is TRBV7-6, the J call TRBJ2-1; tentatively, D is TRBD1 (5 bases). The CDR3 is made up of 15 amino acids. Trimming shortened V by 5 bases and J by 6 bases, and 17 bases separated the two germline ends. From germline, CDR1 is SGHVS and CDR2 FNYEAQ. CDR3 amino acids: CASSPGMDLGNEQFF. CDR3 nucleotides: TGTGCCAGCAGCCCAGGGATGGATTTAGGCAATGAGCAGTTCTTC.

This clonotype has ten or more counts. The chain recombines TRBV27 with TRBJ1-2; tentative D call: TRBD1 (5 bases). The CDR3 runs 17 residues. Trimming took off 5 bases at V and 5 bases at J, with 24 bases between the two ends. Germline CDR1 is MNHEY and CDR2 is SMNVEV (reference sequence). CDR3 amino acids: CASSLSGQRGIGYGYTF. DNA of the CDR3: TGTGCCAGCAGTCTTTCCGGCCAACGGGGGATAGGGTATGGCTACACCTTC.

CDR3 protein: CASSFNGLAGIFYEQYF. CDR3 DNA: TGTGCCAGCAGCTTCAACGGACTAGCGGGGATTTTTTACGAGCAGTACTTC. This chain uses TRBV11-2 with TRBJ2-7, with 12 positions matching TRBD2. V lost 3 bases to trimming and J lost 4 bases; unmatched junction nucleotides: 10. The CDR3 has 17 amino acids. CDR1 and CDR2 from the germline V gene are SGHAT and FQNNGV. Full variable domain (remainder filled in from reference TRBV11-2 and TRBJ2-7): EAGVAQSPRYKIIEKRQSVAFWCNPISGHATLYWYQQILGQGPKLLIQFQNNGVVDDSQLPKDRFSAERLKGVDSTLKIQPAKLEDSAVYLCASSFNGLAGIFYEQYFGPGTRLTVT.

The CDR3 bases are TGCGCCAGCAGCCAAAGGCCCCGGTGGGCGGGACAGGCCTACGAGCAGTACTTC. Translated, it gives CASSQRPRWAGQAYEQYF. This chain connects TRBV4-1 to TRBJ2-7; 8 bases fit TRBD1. Germline V gene data show CDR1 as MGHRA and CDR2 as YSYEKL. With V trimmed by 2 bases and J by 2 bases, 14 bases remained unmatched. CDR3 size: 18 residues.

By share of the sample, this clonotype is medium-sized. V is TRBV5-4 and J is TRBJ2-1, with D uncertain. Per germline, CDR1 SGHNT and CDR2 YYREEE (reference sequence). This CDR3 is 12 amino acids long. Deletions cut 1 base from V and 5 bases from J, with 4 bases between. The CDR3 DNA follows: TGTGCCAGCAGCTTGTTTGACAATGAGCAGTTCTTC. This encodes CASSLFDNEQFF.

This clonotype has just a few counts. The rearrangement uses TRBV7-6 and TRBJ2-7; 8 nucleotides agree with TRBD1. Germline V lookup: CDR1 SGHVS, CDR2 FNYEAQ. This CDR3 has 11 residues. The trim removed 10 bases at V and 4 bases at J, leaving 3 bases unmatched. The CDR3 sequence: CATGGPYEQYF. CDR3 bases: TGTGCCACAGGGGGCCCTTACGAGCAGTACTTC.